A selection of T cell receptor beta chains follows, all from one sample in a study of blood T cell repertoires in COVID-19. The table came from immunoSEQ multiplex PCR; TCRdb's copy has only in-frame clones and leaves some out. The sample has approximately 76,000 clones; approximately 83% are singletons. Sample: peripheral blood. The receptors were sampled from a woman aged 55-69 years with acute or convalescent COVID-19. Both conserved end residues are part of each CDR3. D genes are given only for firm matches. Some rows mark clone size as missing; the rest say once, few, many or name a class of expanded clone.

d_gene	v_gene	j_gene	abundance	CDR3nt	CDR3aa
TRBD1	TRBV12-3/TRBV12-4	TRBJ1-5	-	TGTGCCAGCAGTCGGACAGGGGTTCAGCCCCAGCATTTT	CASSRTGVQPQHF
TRBD1	TRBV6-5	TRBJ1-3	-	TGTGCCAGCAGAACAGGGGCTGGAAACACCATATATTTT	CASRTGAGNTIYF
-	TRBV7-2	TRBJ1-1	-	TGTGCCAGCAGCCGCTCGGCGGGGGAATGGACTGAAGCTTTCTTT	CASSRSAGEWTEAFF
-	TRBV30	TRBJ1-2	-	TGTGCCTGGACGGGACAACTTTTTCGTGGCTACACCTTC	CAWTGQLFRGYTF
TRBD2	TRBV7-3	TRBJ2-7	few	TGTGCCAGCAGCTGGACTAGCGGGGGGGCACTCGACGAGCAGTACTTC	CASSWTSGGALDEQYF
TRBD1	TRBV5-1	TRBJ2-1	-	TGCGCCAGCAGCCCAGGGGGCGTCAACAATGAGCAGTTCTTC	CASSPGGVNNEQFF
-	TRBV13	TRBJ1-2	-	TGTGCCAGCAGGTCACTTTTGAGAGGTGGTGGCTACACCTTC	CASRSLLRGGGYTF
-	TRBV24-1	TRBJ1-5	once	TGTGCCACCGCGGGGCCATTTAATCAGCCCCAGCATTTT	CATAGPFNQPQHF
-	TRBV6-6	TRBJ1-1	-	TGTGCCAGCAGTTACCCCGGACTCCTGAACACTGAAGCTTTCTTT	CASSYPGLLNTEAFF
TRBD1	TRBV9	TRBJ1-3	-	TGTGCCAGCAGCGCCTTGGACAGGGGTTACACCATATATTTT	CASSALDRGYTIYF
-	TRBV21-1	TRBJ1-2	-	TGTGCCAGCAGCCTTAACTGGATCGGGATAGTTGGTGGCTACACCTTC	CASSLNWIGIVGGYTF
TRBD2	TRBV4-1	TRBJ2-3	-	TGCGCCAGCAGCCAGGTAGCGGGGGGTACATCCACAGATACGCAGTATTTT	CASSQVAGGTSTDTQYF
TRBD1	TRBV6-5	TRBJ2-1	once	TGTGCCAGCAGTTACCCCCCGGGACAGGGTCGAGATGAGCAGTTCTTC	CASSYPPGQGRDEQFF
-	TRBV7-9	TRBJ1-1	-	TGTGCCAGCAGTATCCGGGGGGTGAACACTGAAGCTTTCTTT	CASSIRGVNTEAFF
-	TRBV5-4	TRBJ1-1	-	TGTGCCAGCAGCTTGGGGGGGCGGGACACTGAAGCTTTCTTT	CASSLGGRDTEAFF
-	TRBV30	TRBJ2-3	-	TGTGCCTGGAGTACCCACGCTTTAGCGCATACGCAGTATTTT	CAWSTHALAHTQYF
-	TRBV7-9	TRBJ1-6	-	TGTGCCAGCAGCACTCTCAATTCACCCCTCCACTTT	CASSTLNSPLHF
-	TRBV5-1	TRBJ1-1	-	TGCGCCAGCAGCTTCGCACAGTCGGACACTGAAGCTTTCTTT	CASSFAQSDTEAFF
TRBD1	TRBV10-2	TRBJ1-2	-	TGCGCCAGTGGACAGGGAGGCTATGGCTACACCTTC	CASGQGGYGYTF
-	TRBV19	TRBJ1-5	-	TGTGCCAGTAGTACTGGCAACCCTCAGCCCCAGCATTTT	CASSTGNPQPQHF
-	TRBV5-4	TRBJ1-1	few	TGTGCCAGCAGCTTGGCCACAGGAATCACTGAAGCTTTCTTT	CASSLATGITEAFF
-	TRBV6-1	TRBJ1-5	-	TGTGCCAGCAGTGAAGGGGCCAGGGGAGGCAATCAGCCCCAGCATTTT	CASSEGARGGNQPQHF
-	TRBV7-6	TRBJ2-2	-	TGTGCCAGCAGCTTAGGCCGGGGGAACACCGGGGAGCTGTTTTTT	CASSLGRGNTGELFF
-	TRBV6-5	TRBJ2-7	-	TGTGCCAGCAAAAGGACTGGATCCTACGAGCAGTACTTC	CASKRTGSYEQYF
-	TRBV27	TRBJ1-6	-	TGTGCCAGCAGTTTCTTCGGAGTAAATTCACCCCTCCACTTT	CASSFFGVNSPLHF
-	TRBV10-1	TRBJ1-3	-	TGCGCCAACCAGGACAGATATTCTGGAAACACCATATATTTT	CANQDRYSGNTIYF
TRBD1	TRBV18	TRBJ1-1	-	TGTGCCAGCTCACCCGACAGGGTAACTGAAGCTTTCTTT	CASSPDRVTEAFF
-	TRBV12-5	TRBJ1-5	-	TGTGCTAGTGGTTCCCCCCCAGGGGATACAGGCAATCAGCCCCAGCATTTT	CASGSPPGDTGNQPQHF
TRBD1	TRBV27	TRBJ2-2	-	TGTGCCAGCAGACCCGACAGGGGGCTTGGGGAGCTGTTTTTT	CASRPDRGLGELFF
TRBD1	TRBV11-2	TRBJ2-7	-	TGTGCCAGCAGCTTAAGACAGGGTCGGAGCGACGAGCAGTACTTC	CASSLRQGRSDEQYF
-	TRBV19	TRBJ1-2	-	TGTGCCAGTAGTATCCGGGGGAACTATGGCTACACCTTC	CASSIRGNYGYTF
-	TRBV15	TRBJ1-3	-	TGTGCCACCAGCAGAGATTGGCCAGGAGGAGGAAACACCATATATTTT	CATSRDWPGGGNTIYF
-	TRBV19	TRBJ1-4	-	TGTGCCAGTAGTATAGGGCCGTCTAATGAAAAACTGTTTTTT	CASSIGPSNEKLFF
-	TRBV2	TRBJ1-2	-	TGTGCCAGCAGTGAAGACAGTCCCAACTATGGCTACACCTTC	CASSEDSPNYGYTF
TRBD1	TRBV7-8	TRBJ1-2	-	TGTGCCAGCAGCTTAGATCAGGGGGCGCGCGGCTACACCTTC	CASSLDQGARGYTF
TRBD1	TRBV14	TRBJ2-3	-	TGTGCCAGCAGCAAGCAGGGGGTCGGGGCAGATACGCAGTATTTT	CASSKQGVGADTQYF
TRBD1	TRBV18	TRBJ1-1	few	TGTGCCAGCTCACCACCGAGGGGACAGGGGACCACTGAAGCTTTCTTT	CASSPPRGQGTTEAFF
TRBD1	TRBV5-1	TRBJ1-1	-	TGCGCCAGCAGTTGGACAGGGGGTAACACTGAAGCTTTCTTT	CASSWTGGNTEAFF
-	TRBV18	TRBJ2-5	-	TGTGCCAGCTCACCCCCCGGGGGGCAAAACGGCCAAGAGACCCAGTACTTC	CASSPPGGQNGQETQYF
TRBD1	TRBV6-5	TRBJ1-1	-	TGTGCCAGCAGCGACAGGGTCGGGGGCACTGAAGCTTTCTTT	CASSDRVGGTEAFF
TRBD1	TRBV7-3	TRBJ1-2	-	TGTGCCAGCAGCTTGACTGGACAGGGGGCGTATGGCTATGGCTACACCTTC	CASSLTGQGAYGYGYTF
-	TRBV4-2	TRBJ1-3	-	TGTGCCAGCAGCCAAGATAGGGGCTTTGGGGTCTCTGGAAACACCATATATTTT	CASSQDRGFGVSGNTIYF
-	TRBV7-2	TRBJ2-7	-	TGTGCCAGCAGCTTAGGAGGGGGGGGATCCTACGAGCAGTACTTC	CASSLGGGGSYEQYF
-	TRBV5-4	TRBJ1-4	-	TGTGCCAGCAGCTCCTGGGGTCTCGGGAACGAAAAACTGTTTTTT	CASSSWGLGNEKLFF
-	TRBV30	TRBJ1-2	-	TGTGCCTGGAGTGAACAGGGAGCCTGGAGTGGCTACACCTTC	CAWSEQGAWSGYTF
TRBD1	TRBV6-1	TRBJ2-5	-	TGTGCCAGCAGTGAAGACGGGACAGGGGTAGAGACCCAGTACTTC	CASSEDGTGVETQYF
-	TRBV5-4	TRBJ2-1	-	TGTGCCAGCAGGCCCTCGGGTCCCGTGGGGCACAATGAGCAGTTCTTC	CASRPSGPVGHNEQFF
TRBD1	TRBV7-9	TRBJ1-6	few	TGTGCCAGCACGAGGGGGACAGGGAATTCACCCCTCCACTTT	CASTRGTGNSPLHF